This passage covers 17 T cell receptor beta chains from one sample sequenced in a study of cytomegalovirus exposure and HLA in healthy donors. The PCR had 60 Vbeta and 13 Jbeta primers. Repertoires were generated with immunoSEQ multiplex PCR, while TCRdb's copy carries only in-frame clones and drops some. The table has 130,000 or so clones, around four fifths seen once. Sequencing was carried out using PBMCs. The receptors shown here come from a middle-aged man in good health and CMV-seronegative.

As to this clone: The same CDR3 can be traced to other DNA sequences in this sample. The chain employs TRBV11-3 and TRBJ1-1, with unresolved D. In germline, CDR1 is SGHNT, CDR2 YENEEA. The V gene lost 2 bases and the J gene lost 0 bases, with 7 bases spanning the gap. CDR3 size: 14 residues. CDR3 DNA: TGTGCCAGCAGCTTATCGGGAATGAACACTGAAGCTTTCTTT. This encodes CASSLSGMNTEAFF.

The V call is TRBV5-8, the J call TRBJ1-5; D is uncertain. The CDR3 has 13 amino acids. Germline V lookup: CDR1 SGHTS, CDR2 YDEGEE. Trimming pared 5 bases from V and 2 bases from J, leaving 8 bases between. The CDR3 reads CASRFGRNQPQHF. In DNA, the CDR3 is TGTGCCAGCAGATTTGGGCGCAATCAGCCCCAGCATTTT.

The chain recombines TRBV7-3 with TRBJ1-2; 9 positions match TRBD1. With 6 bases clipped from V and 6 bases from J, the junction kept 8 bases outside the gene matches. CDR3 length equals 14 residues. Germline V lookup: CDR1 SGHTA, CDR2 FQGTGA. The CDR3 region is CASRDSGTGNGYTF. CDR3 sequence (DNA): TGTGCCAGCAGGGACTCCGGGACAGGGAATGGCTACACCTTC.

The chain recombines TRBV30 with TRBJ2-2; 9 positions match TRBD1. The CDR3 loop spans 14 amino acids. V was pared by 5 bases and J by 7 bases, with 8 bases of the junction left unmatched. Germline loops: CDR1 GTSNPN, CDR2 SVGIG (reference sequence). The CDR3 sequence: CAWLRDRDYGELFF. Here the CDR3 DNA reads TGTGCCTGGCTCCGGGACAGGGACTACGGGGAGCTGTTTTTT. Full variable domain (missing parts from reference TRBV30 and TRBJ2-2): SQTIHQWPATLVQPVGSPLSLECTVEGTSNPNLYWYRQAAGRGLQLLFYSVGIGQISSEVPQNLSASRPQDRQFILSSKKLLLSDSGFYLCAWLRDRDYGELFFGEGSRLTVL.

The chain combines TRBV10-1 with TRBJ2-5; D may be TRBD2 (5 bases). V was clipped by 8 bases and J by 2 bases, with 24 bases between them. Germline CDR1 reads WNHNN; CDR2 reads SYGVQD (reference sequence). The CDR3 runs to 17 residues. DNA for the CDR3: TGCGCCAGCCCCCTGAGGACTTGTACGGATAGACAAGAGACCCAGTACTTC. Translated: CASPLRTCTDRQETQYF.

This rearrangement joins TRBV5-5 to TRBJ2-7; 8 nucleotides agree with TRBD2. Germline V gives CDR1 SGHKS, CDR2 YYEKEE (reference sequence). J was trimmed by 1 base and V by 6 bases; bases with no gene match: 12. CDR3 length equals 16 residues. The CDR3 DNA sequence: TGTGCCAGCACCGAACTCATTAGCGGGATTTCCTACGAGCAGTACTTC. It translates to CASTELISGISYEQYF.

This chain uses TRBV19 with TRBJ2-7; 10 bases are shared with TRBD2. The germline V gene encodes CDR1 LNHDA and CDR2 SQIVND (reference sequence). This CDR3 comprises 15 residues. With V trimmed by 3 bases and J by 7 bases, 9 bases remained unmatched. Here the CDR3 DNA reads TGTGCCAGTAGTATGGGCCAGCGGGGGGGTTGGGAGCAGTACTTC. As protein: CASSMGQRGGWEQYF.

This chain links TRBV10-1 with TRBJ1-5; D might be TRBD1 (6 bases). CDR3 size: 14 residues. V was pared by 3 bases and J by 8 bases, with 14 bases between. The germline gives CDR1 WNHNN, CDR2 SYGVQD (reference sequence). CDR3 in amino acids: CASSDGGATEPQHF. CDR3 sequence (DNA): TGCGCCAGCAGTGATGGGGGGGCGACGGAGCCCCAGCATTTT.

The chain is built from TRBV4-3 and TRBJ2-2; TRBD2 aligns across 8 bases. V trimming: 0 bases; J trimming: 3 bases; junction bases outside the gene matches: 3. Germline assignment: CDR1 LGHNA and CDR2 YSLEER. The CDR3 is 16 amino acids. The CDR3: CASSQDYGRDTGELFF. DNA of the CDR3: TGCGCCAGCAGCCAAGATTACGGGAGGGACACCGGGGAGCTGTTTTTT.

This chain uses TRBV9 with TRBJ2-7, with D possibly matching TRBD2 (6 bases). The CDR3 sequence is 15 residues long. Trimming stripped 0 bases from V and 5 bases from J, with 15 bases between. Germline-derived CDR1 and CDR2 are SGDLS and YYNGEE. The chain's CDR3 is CASSVAGGAGDEQYF. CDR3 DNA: TGTGCCAGCAGCGTAGCTGGAGGGGCCGGGGACGAGCAGTACTTC.

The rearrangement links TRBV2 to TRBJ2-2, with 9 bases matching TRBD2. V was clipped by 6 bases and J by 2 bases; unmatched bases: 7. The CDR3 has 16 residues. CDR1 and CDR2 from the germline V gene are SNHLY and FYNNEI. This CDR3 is CASSLPTSGNTGELFF. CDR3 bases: TGTGCCAGCAGCCTACCGACTAGCGGAAACACCGGGGAGCTGTTTTTT.

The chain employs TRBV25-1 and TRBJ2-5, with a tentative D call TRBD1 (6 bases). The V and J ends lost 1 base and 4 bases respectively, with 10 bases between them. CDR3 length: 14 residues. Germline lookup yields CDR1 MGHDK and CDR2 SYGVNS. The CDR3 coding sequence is TGTGCCAGCAGTGAATTCAGGGGAAGAGAGACCCAGTACTTC. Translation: CASSEFRGRETQYF.

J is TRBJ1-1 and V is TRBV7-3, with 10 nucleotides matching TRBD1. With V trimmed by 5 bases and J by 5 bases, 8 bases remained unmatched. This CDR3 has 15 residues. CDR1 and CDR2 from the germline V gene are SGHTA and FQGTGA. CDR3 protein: CASSPTTGGLTEAFF. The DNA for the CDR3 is TGTGCCAGCAGCCCAACGACAGGGGGCCTGACTGAAGCTTTCTTT. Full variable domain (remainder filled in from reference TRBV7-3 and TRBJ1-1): GAGVSQTPSNKVTEKGKYVELRCDPISGHTALYWYRQSLGQGPEFLIYFQGTGAADDSGLPNDRFFAVRPEGSVSTLKIQRTERGDSAVYLCASSPTTGGLTEAFFGQGTRLTVV.

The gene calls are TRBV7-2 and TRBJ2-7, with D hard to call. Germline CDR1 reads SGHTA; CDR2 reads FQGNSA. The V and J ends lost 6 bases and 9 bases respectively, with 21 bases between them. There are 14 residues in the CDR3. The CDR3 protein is CASRPSFPLLGQYF. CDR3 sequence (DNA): TGTGCCAGCAGGCCCTCTTTCCCTCTTCTAGGGCAGTACTTC. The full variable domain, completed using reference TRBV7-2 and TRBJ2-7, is GAGVSQSPSNKVTEKGKDVELRCDPISGHTALYWYRQSLGQGLEFLIYFQGNSAPDKSGLPSDRFSAERTGGSVSTLTIQRTQQEDSAVYLCASRPSFPLLGQYFGPGTRLTVT.

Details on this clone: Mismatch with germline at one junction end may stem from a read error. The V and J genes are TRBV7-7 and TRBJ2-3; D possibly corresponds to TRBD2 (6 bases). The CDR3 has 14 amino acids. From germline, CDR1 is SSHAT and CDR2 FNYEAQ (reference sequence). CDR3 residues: CASSPVGGSDTQYF. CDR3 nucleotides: TGTGCTAGCAGCCCGGTCGGAGGGTCAGATACGCAGTATTTT.

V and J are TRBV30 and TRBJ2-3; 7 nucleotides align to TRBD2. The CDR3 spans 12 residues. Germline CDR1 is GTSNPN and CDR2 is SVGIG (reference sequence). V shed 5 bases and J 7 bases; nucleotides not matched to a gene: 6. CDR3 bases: TGTGCCTGGTTGGGGCGGGGGTATACGCAGTATTTT. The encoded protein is CAWLGRGYTQYF.

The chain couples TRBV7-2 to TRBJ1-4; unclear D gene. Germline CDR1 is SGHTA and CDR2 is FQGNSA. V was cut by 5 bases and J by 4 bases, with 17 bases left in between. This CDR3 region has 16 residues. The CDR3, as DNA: TGTGCCAGCAGCCCATCCGGAGCCAGACTTAATGAAAAACTGTTTTTT. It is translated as CASSPSGARLNEKLFF. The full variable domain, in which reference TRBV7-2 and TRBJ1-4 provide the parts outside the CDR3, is GAGVSQSPSNKVTEKGKDVELRCDPISGHTALYWYRQSLGQGLEFLIYFQGNSAPDKSGLPSDRFSAERTGGSVSTLTIQRTQQEDSAVYLCASSPSGARLNEKLFFGSGTQLSVL.